The clone carrying this T cell receptor (beta chain) was picked up many times. These data come from a study of T-cell memory formation after mild COVID-19. TCRdb used MiXCR to reprocess the 5' RACE reads, holding one entry per CDR3 protein. The sample shows roughly 300,000 distinct CDR3 sequences, approximately 8.4% of them seen only once. V gave up 5 bases and J gave up 6 bases; unmatched junction bases: 11. This CDR3 has 15 residues. The germline CDR1 and CDR2 sequences are SEHNR and FQNEAQ (reference sequence). The receptor comes from a man younger than 35 who had mild COVID-19 (a few samples of this study predate the infection). Cell type and time point are not known. Sample: PBMCs or a T cell subset sorted from them (not recorded which). The chain links TRBV7-9 to TRBJ1-1, with 8 nucleotides matching TRBD1. In DNA, the CDR3 is TGTGCCAGCAGCCCACCGGACAGGGAGAGCCCTGAAGCTTTCTTT. Its translation: CASSPPDRESPEAFF.